This T cell receptor beta chain was retrieved from a study of T cell repertoires in cytomegalovirus infection. Study details: Recently described HLA-C-restricted plus well-studied HLA-B-restricted CMV epitopes were used. From public TCR beta signatures came an indication of both CMV infection and matching HLA type. Study-level points and caveats: Accumulated public TCR beta family frequency recognized individuals carrying CMV together with the relevant HLA. Clonotypes of TCR beta that were HLA-C-restricted and CMV-specific dominated the ex vivo response.

This clonotype occurred a few times. Its target is unknown. MiXCR, run by TCRdb on the reads, gives a single entry per CDR3 protein. Of around 78,000 distinct CDR3 sequences listed, approximately 40% were seen once; the top ten hold just over 90%. The TCR sequence derives from a human donor in good health (CMV status not recorded). Some clones in this sample may be carry-over from other donors' samples. The sequenced sample was CD8+ T cells from cultured PBMCs, obtained from culture after CMV antigen stimulation.

The CDR3 reads CASSSPAGGRETQYF. DNA for the CDR3: TGTGCCAGCAGTTCCCCGGCAGGCGGTCGGGAGACCCAGTACTTC. The chain joins TRBV12-3 or TRBV12-4 to TRBJ2-5; unclear D gene. This CDR3 has 15 amino acids. Trimming cost V 4 bases and J 5 bases, with 17 bases left between them.